This T cell receptor (beta chain) was obtained from a study of T cells in narcolepsy. The wider study: Donors had narcolepsy type 1 or type 2, or were healthy controls. Points from the study as a whole: HCRT-specific and TRIB2-specific autoreactive clonotypes appeared among same-patient CSF and blood CD4+ clonotypes. No autoreactive T cell clone sequences appeared in some memory CD4+ repertoires. Blood of same and different patients, but not healthy controls, reportedly held recurring autoreactive clonotypes.

TCRdb's table, derived via immunoSEQ multiplex PCR, lists solely in-frame clones and lacks some. In the table there are fewer than 35,000 clones, approximately 83% of which are singletons. As concerns this clone: What it recognizes is unknown.

Specimen: CD45RA- memory CD4+ T cells from PBMCs. This clonotype originated in a human donor with narcolepsy.

The CDR3 is CAWSVTLGHREAFF. Written as DNA, the CDR3 is TGTGCCTGGAGTGTTACCCTGGGACACCGTGAAGCTTTCTTT. This chain links TRBV30 with TRBJ1-1; a weak D match, TRBD1 (6 bases). The CDR3 has 14 amino acids. The germline V gene has CDR1 GTSNPN and CDR2 SVGIG (reference sequence). V dropped 0 bases and J dropped 7 bases, with 15 bases sitting between them.